This T cell receptor beta chain was sequenced during a study of regulatory T cells in long-lasting Graves disease. Broader study findings: Patients with persistent disease shared under 3,500 public clonotypes, outpacing the approximately 870 shared by new patients.

There are 15 residues in the CDR3. Trimming left V 4 bases short and J 2 bases short, with 14 bases between. Germline V gene lookup returns CDR1 LGHDT and CDR2 YNNKEL (reference sequence). The time point here: newly diagnosed GD, antithyroid drugs for less than 3 months. TCR sequences were obtained from RNA taken from PBMCs. Many counts were recorded for this clonotype. The antigen remains unidentified. Sequencing libraries for TCR beta were prepared with iRepertoire HTBI primers and Arm-PCR of CDR3 regions. Using its own MiXCR run on the multiplex PCR reads, TCRdb lists one record per CDR3 protein. The sample shows 500,000 or so distinct CDR3 sequences, 16% of them seen only once. These same records also appear under a second study, on T cells in Graves' hyperthyroidism and ophthalmopathy. That paper adds: Ophthalmopathy and stable hyperthyroidism were separated by a 13 V-J model.

The clonotype originates from a woman aged 40-65 years with Graves disease. Specimen: peripheral blood mononuclear cells (PBMCs), collected at new diagnosis, from a patient treated with antithyroid drugs. The chain couples TRBV3-1 to TRBJ2-5, with unresolved D. CDR3 sequence (DNA): TGTGCCAGCAGCCTAGGCCGGATCCCACAAGAGACCCAGTACTTC. Translation gives CASSLGRIPQETQYF.